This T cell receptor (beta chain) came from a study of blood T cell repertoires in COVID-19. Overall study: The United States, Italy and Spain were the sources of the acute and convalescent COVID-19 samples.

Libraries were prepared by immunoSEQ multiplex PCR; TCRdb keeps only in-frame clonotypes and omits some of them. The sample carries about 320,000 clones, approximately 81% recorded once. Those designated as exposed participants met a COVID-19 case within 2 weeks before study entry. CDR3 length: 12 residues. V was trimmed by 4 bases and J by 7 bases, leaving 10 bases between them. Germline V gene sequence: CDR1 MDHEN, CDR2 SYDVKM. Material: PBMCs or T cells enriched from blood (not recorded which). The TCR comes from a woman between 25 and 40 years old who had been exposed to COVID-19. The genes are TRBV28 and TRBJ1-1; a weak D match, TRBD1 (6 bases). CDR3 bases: TGTGCCAGCAGTTCGGGGACAATTGAAGCTTTCTTT. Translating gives CASSSGTIEAFF.